A single T cell receptor beta chain is shown here with its context. The CDR3 is 16 residues long. The junction had 5 bases not matched to a gene; V was cut back by 5 bases and J by 3 bases. CDR1 is SGHTA and CDR2 is FQGNSA in the germline V gene. Original data processing: Reference gene primer amplification gave estimated nucleated cell counts. Some clones are missing from TCRdb's copy, which holds only in-frame ones; the method was immunoSEQ multiplex PCR. V, J and clone size are taken as reported in that table, and D and trimming were inferred from the DNA itself. Of 200,000 to 250,000 clones in the sample, less than 85% were seen once. This sample is part of a study of blood T cell repertoires in COVID-19. The wider study: Samples representing acute and convalescent COVID-19 were sourced from the United States, Italy and Spain. The analysed material was cDNA or gDNA that came from T cells, B-cell-depleted T cells, or PBMCs.

The rearrangement uses TRBV7-2 and TRBJ2-7; 15 positions match TRBD2. The sample taken for sequencing was peripheral blood. The TCR was taken from a woman between 65 and 79 years old with active or convalescent COVID-19. Here the CDR3 reads CASSAGTSGRFYEQYF. The CDR3 region has the DNA TGTGCCAGCAGCGCCGGGACTAGCGGGAGGTTCTACGAGCAGTACTTC.